The rows below give T cell receptor beta chains drawn from one sample of a study of cytomegalovirus exposure and HLA in healthy donors. Only in-frame clones appear in the TCRdb table, and some are missing; sequencing was by immunoSEQ multiplex PCR. This repertoire shows fewer than 200,000 clones, roughly 67% found once; its top ten account for about 5%. The sample taken for sequencing was PBMCs. These receptors all come from a woman between 18 and 29 years old in good health and CMV-seropositive. Each CDR3 is given with its conserved first and last residue. Each record gives: J gene, clone size, V gene, D gene, CDR3 DNA, CDR3 protein. The D gene is left open where the match is weak. Part of the rows lack a size; the others show once, few, many or a class for expanded clones.

>TRBJ1-2|few|TRBV29-1|.
TGCAGCGTTTATCAGGGAAGGAACTATGGCTACACCTTC
CSVYQGRNYGYTF
>TRBJ2-7|.|TRBV29-1|.
TGCAGCGTTGAGAGCAGCCCAGGCTACGAGCAGTACTTC
CSVESSPGYEQYF
>TRBJ2-7|.|TRBV4-1|TRBD1
TGCGCCAGCAGCCGGACAGGGGGAGTGAACGAGCAGTACTTC
CASSRTGGVNEQYF
>TRBJ1-1|.|TRBV5-6|.
TGTGCCAGCAGCCCACTTGACAGTCTGAACACTGAAGCTTTCTTT
CASSPLDSLNTEAFF
>TRBJ1-2|few|TRBV27|.
TGTGCCAGCAGTTCGAGCACAGCGGTCCCTTTCGGCTACACCTTC
CASSSSTAVPFGYTF
>TRBJ1-2|.|TRBV6-1|TRBD1
TGTGCCAGCAGTCCGACAGGGGGCTATGGCTACACCTTC
CASSPTGGYGYTF
>TRBJ2-1|few|TRBV15|.
TGTGCCACCAGCGTAGAATACAATGAGCAGTTCTTC
CATSVEYNEQFF
>TRBJ2-3|.|TRBV18|TRBD2
TGTGCCAGCTCAGGGACTAGCAGTAGCACAGATACGCAGTATTTT
CASSGTSSSTDTQYF
>TRBJ2-7|.|TRBV7-9|.
TGTGCCAGCAGCCACATCAGGGGTTTAGGTTCCTACGAGCAGTACTTC
CASSHIRGLGSYEQYF
>TRBJ2-2|.|TRBV7-2|TRBD2
TGTGCCAGCAGCCCCTGGGAGGGCAGCCTAGAGCTGTTTTTT
CASSPWEGSLELFF
>TRBJ1-3|.|TRBV9|TRBD1
TGTGCCAGCAGCAGCCCTCAGGGGGAACAGGGTTATTGGGGAAACACCATATATTTT
CASSSPQGEQGYWGNTIYF
>TRBJ1-1|.|TRBV7-8|.
TGTGCCAGCAGCCCTTACAGTGAAGCTTTCTTT
CASSPYSEAFF
>TRBJ2-7|.|TRBV6-1|TRBD1
TGTGCCAGCAGTACCGGGACAGGGGGCACCTACGAGCAGTACTTC
CASSTGTGGTYEQYF
>TRBJ1-2|.|TRBV30|.
TGTGCCTGGACCCAGGGTGAGGGCTACACCTTC
CAWTQGEGYTF
>TRBJ1-6|.|TRBV19|.
TGTGCCAGTAGGGGGCAAGAATCCCCGATTGATTCACCCCTCCACTTT
CASRGQESPIDSPLHF
>TRBJ2-1|.|TRBV14|TRBD2
TGTGCCAGCAGCCAAGATCTGATAGCGGGGGAGATAAACAATGAGCAGTTCTTC
CASSQDLIAGEINNEQFF
>TRBJ2-7|.|TRBV27|.
TGTGCCAGCAGTTTCCTTCAGCGGCGCTACTACGAGCAGTACTTC
CASSFLQRRYYEQYF
>TRBJ1-6|once|TRBV5-1|TRBD1
TGCGCCAGCAGCTCTACAGGGGCAGGCAATTCACCCCTCCACTTT
CASSSTGAGNSPLHF
>TRBJ2-7|few|TRBV30|TRBD2
TGTGCCTGGACCCGGGGACTAGAGGTTAACGAGCAGTACTTC
CAWTRGLEVNEQYF
>TRBJ2-3|.|TRBV19|TRBD2
TGTGCCAGTACCCAGCGGGGCGGGCCCACAGATACGCAGTATTTT
CASTQRGGPTDTQYF
>TRBJ1-1|.|TRBV28|.
TGTGCCAGCAGTTCACCCTTGACAGCCGCTATTCGGAACACTGAAGCTTTCTTT
CASSSPLTAAIRNTEAFF
>TRBJ2-5|.|TRBV30|.
TGTGCCTGGAGTCTCAGGCGGGGGCGACGCGGGGAGACCCAGTACTTC
CAWSLRRGRRGETQYF
>TRBJ1-1|.|TRBV4-3|.
TGCGCCAGCAGCCCCAAGCTCGGGGATCCGATGTTGACTGAAGCTTTCTTT
CASSPKLGDPMLTEAFF
>TRBJ2-7|.|TRBV5-4|.
TGTGCCAGCAGCTTACAGGGATACGAGCAGTACTTC
CASSLQGYEQYF
>TRBJ1-2|.|TRBV9|.
TGTGCCAGCAGCGTAAACCCCGGGACGGGACTCTATGGCTACACCTTC
CASSVNPGTGLYGYTF
>TRBJ2-5|.|TRBV5-6|TRBD1
TGTGCCAGCAGCACCGGGACAGAAGAGACCCAGTACTTC
CASSTGTEETQYF
>TRBJ2-7|few|TRBV27|.
TGTGCCAGCAGTTTACTCCCAGGGGACTACGAGCAGTACTTC
CASSLLPGDYEQYF
>TRBJ1-1|.|TRBV28|.
TGTGCCACTGGGGCATTCCTCACTGAAGCTTTCTTT
CATGAFLTEAFF
>TRBJ2-7|.|TRBV13|.
TGTGCCAGCAGCTTAGGCGAGACTACCGTGGGCGAGCAGTACTTC
CASSLGETTVGEQYF
>TRBJ2-5|.|TRBV7-2|.
TGTGCCAGCAGCAACTCGCGGCGCCTGTACTTC
CASSNSRRLYF
>TRBJ1-2|.|TRBV11-2|.
TGTGCCAGCAGCCGGGAGGGGGTTCAAGACCTGGGCGGCTACACCTTC
CASSREGVQDLGGYTF
>TRBJ1-2|.|TRBV9|.
TGTGCCAGCAGCACCTCGGGTCGTGGCTACACCTTC
CASSTSGRGYTF
>TRBJ1-2|.|TRBV25-1|.
TGTGCCAGAACGAGCCCAGGGGCAATTTTGGTAAACTACACCTTC
CARTSPGAILVNYTF
>TRBJ2-7|.|TRBV7-2|.
TGTGCCAGCGCCGCGGGACTGGCCTACGAGCAGTACTTC
CASAAGLAYEQYF
>TRBJ1-3|.|TRBV7-9|TRBD1
TGTGCCAGCAGCTACCCGGGGACAGTTTCTGGAAACACCATATATTTT
CASSYPGTVSGNTIYF
>TRBJ2-3|.|TRBV5-1|.
TGCGCCAGCAGCTCCGTACAGGGCTCTTCAACAGATACGCAGTATTTT
CASSSVQGSSTDTQYF
>TRBJ1-1|few|TRBV29-1|.
TGCAGCGTTCGGGTGGGGAACACTGAAGCTTTCTTT
CSVRVGNTEAFF